These 2 T cell receptor beta chains share one sample of origin, sequenced in a study of T-cell reconstitution after alpha-beta-depleted transplantation in children. The TCRbeta library was prepared with unique molecular identifiers. TCRdb re-analysed the PCR reads in MiXCR, keeping a single row per CDR3 protein. The data contain about 500,000 distinct CDR3 sequences, approximately 29% of them singletons. The specimen was PBMCs from the stem cell graft donor, collected from the stem cell graft. These receptors were collected from a human donor who donated a stem cell graft to a child with aplastic anemia.

Note on this clonotype: A much larger clonotype is one base distant, so this may be a read error. V gene TRBV29-1 combines with J gene TRBJ2-1, with D maybe TRBD2 (6 bases). From germline, CDR1 is SQVTM and CDR2 ANQGSEA. Deletions cut 4 bases from V and 4 bases from J, with 11 bases between. This CDR3 is built from 13 residues. The DNA for the CDR3 is TGCAGCGTTGTTACTAGCAGGTACAATGAGCAGTTCTTC. Translated: CSVVTSRYNEQFF.

This clonotype showed up just a few times. V and J are TRBV12-3 or TRBV12-4 and TRBJ2-1, with 11 bases fitting TRBD2. The CDR3 extends over 14 amino acids. The V gene end was trimmed by 6 bases and the J gene end by 7 bases; junction bases not matched to a gene: 5. The CDR3 loop reads CASSLRTSGNEQFF. CDR3 DNA sequence: TGTGCCAGCAGCCTTCGGACTAGCGGGAATGAGCAGTTCTTC.